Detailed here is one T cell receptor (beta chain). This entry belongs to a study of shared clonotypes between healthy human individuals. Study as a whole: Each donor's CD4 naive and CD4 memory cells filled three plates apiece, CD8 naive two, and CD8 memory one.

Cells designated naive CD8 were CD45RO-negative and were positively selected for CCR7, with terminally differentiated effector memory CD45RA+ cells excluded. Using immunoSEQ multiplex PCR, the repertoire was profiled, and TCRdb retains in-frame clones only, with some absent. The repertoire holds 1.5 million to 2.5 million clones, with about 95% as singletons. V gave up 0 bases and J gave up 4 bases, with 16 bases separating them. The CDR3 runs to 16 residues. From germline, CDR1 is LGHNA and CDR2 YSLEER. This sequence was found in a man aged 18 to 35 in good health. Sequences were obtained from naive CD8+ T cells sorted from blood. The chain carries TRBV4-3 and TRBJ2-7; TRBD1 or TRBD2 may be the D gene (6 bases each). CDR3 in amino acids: CASSQERWGAGYEQYF. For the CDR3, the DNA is TGCGCCAGCAGCCAAGAGCGATGGGGGGCAGGATACGAGCAGTACTTC.